A single sample gave rise to the 9 T cell receptor beta chains below, sequenced in a study of cytomegalovirus exposure and HLA in healthy donors. 60 Vbeta and 13 Jbeta primers were used in PCR. Method: immunoSEQ multiplex PCR; TCRdb's copy keeps in-frame clones and lacks some. The sample records fewer than 200,000 clones, approximately 79% being singletons. The sample was PBMCs. All receptors come from a male donor in good health and CMV-seronegative.

This clone was counted between two and nine times. The chain carries TRBV19 and TRBJ1-3, with TRBD1 identical over 7 bases. This CDR3 spans 17 amino acids. The germline CDR1 and CDR2 sequences are LNHDA and SQIVND (reference sequence). Germline trimming cut 5 bases from V and 0 bases from J; bases unmatched to any gene: 10. The CDR3 DNA sequence: TGTGCCAGTAGTGACCGACTGGCAGGGGGCTCTGGAAACACCATATATTTT. It translates to CASSDRLAGGSGNTIYF. The whole variable domain, remainder taken from reference TRBV19 and TRBJ1-3, is DGGITQSPKYLFRKEGQNVTLSCEQNLNHDAMYWYRQDPGQGLRLIYYSQIVNDFQKGDIAEGYSVSREKKESFPLTVTSAQKNPTAFYLCASSDRLAGGSGNTIYFGEGSWLTVV.

The rearrangement joins TRBV29-1 to TRBJ2-3; the D gene is possibly TRBD2 (6 bases). V was pared by 3 bases and J by 3 bases, with 7 bases between. The CDR3 is 12 residues long. Germline CDR1 SQVTM, CDR2 ANQGSEA. The CDR3 is CSVEGRTDTQYF. CDR3 sequence (DNA): TGCAGCGTTGAGGGGAGGACAGATACGCAGTATTTT.

V usage is TRBV4-3 and J usage is TRBJ1-2, with D tentatively TRBD1 (5 bases). V lost 3 bases and J 4 bases, leaving 18 bases between the germline ends. The CDR3 contains 16 residues. Germline V gene data show CDR1 as LGHNA and CDR2 as YSLEER. The CDR3 coding sequence is TGCGCCAGCAGCCACGAATCCCACCGGGGGGGCTATGGCTACACCTTC. Residues: CASSHESHRGGYGYTF.

This chain uses TRBV27 with TRBJ1-1; D gene ambiguous. CDR1 and CDR2 from the germline V gene are MNHEY and SMNVEV (reference sequence). This CDR3 region has 13 residues. Between the trimmed V and J ends, which lost 5 bases and 1 base, there was a span of 8 bases. As DNA, the CDR3 is TGTGCCAGCAGTCCGGGATGGAACACTGAAGCTTTCTTT. Protein product: CASSPGWNTEAFF.

Comments on this clone: One junction end does not reproduce the germline sequence, and a read error may be involved. The gene calls are TRBV6-1 and TRBJ2-4, with D maybe TRBD1 (6 bases). The CDR3 spans 15 residues. Per the germline V gene, CDR1 is MNHNS and CDR2 is SASEGT. The CDR3 sequence: CASSEGVGDKNSQYF. In DNA form, the CDR3 reads TGTGCCAGCAGTGAAGGAGTGGGGGACAAAAACAGTCAGTACTTC.

This clone has only a few counts. The chain joins TRBV7-8 to TRBJ1-1, with D possibly matching TRBD1 (5 bases). Trimming took 3 bases from V and 5 from J, leaving 10 bases between them. The length of the CDR3 is 13 residues. The germline gives CDR1 SGHVS, CDR2 FQNEAQ. The CDR3 is CASSFQGGTEAFF. The CDR3 DNA sequence: TGTGCCAGCAGCTTCCAGGGCGGAACTGAAGCTTTCTTT.

CDR3 DNA sequence: TGTGCCAGCAACCCGACAGGGGGCACTCAGCCCCAGCATTTT. Residues: CASNPTGGTQPQHF. The chain couples TRBV27 to TRBJ1-5; 10 nucleotides match TRBD1. Trimming took 7 bases from V and 6 from J; bases not matched to a gene: 6. The germline CDR1 and CDR2 sequences are MNHEY and SMNVEV (reference sequence). This CDR3 contains 14 residues.

The rearrangement uses TRBV15 and TRBJ1-2, with a weak D call TRBD1 (5 bases). The CDR3 is 16 residues long. Germline CDR1 LNHNV, CDR2 YYDKDF (reference sequence). Trimming removed 0 bases from V and 5 bases from J, with 16 bases in between. DNA for the CDR3: TGTGCCACCAGCAGAGATCGGGAGGGGTGGGGTTATGGCTACACCTTC. Translated: CATSRDREGWGYGYTF. The full variable domain, its missing parts supplied by reference TRBV15 and TRBJ1-2, is DAMVIQNPRYQVTQFGKPVTLSCSQTLNHNVMYWYQQKSSQAPKLLFHYYDKDFNNEADTPDNFQSRRPNTSFCFLDIRSPGLGDTAMYLCATSRDREGWGYGYTFGSGTRLTVV.

The V and J genes are TRBV7-9 and TRBJ2-6, with D tentatively TRBD1 (5 bases). The germline gives CDR1 SEHNR, CDR2 FQNEAQ (reference sequence). Trimming removed 5 bases at V and 2 bases at J, with 10 bases between. This CDR3 is 15 amino acids long. CDR3 DNA sequence: TGTGCCAGCAGCCCCAGGGAAACTGGGGCCAACGTCCTGACTTTC. This gives the protein CASSPRETGANVLTF.